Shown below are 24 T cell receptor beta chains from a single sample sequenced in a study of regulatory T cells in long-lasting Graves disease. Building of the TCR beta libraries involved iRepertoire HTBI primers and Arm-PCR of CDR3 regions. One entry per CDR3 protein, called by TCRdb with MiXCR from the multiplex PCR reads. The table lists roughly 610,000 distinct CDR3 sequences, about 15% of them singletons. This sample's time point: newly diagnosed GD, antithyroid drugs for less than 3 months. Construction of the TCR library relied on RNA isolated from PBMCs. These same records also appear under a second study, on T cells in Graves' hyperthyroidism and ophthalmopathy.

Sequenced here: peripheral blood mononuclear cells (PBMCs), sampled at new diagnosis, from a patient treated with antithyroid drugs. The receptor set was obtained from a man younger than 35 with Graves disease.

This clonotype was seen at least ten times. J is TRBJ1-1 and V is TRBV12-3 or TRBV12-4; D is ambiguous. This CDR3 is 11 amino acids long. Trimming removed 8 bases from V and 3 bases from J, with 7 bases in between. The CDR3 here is CASAWHTEAFF. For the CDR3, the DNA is TGTGCCAGCGCTTGGCACACTGAAGCTTTCTTT.

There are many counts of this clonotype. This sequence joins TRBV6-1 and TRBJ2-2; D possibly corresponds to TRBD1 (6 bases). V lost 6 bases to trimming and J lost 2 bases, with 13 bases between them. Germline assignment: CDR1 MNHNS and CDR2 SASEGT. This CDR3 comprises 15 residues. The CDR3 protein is CASSFLQGNTGELFF. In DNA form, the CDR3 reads TGTGCCAGCAGCTTTTTACAGGGAAACACCGGGGAGCTGTTTTTT.

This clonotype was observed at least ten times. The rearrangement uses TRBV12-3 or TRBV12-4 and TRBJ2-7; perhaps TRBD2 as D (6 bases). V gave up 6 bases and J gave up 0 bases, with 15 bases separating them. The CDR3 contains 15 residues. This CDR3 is CASSPGTLFSYEQYF. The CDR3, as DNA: TGTGCCAGCAGCCCCGGGACTCTTTTCTCCTACGAGCAGTACTTC.

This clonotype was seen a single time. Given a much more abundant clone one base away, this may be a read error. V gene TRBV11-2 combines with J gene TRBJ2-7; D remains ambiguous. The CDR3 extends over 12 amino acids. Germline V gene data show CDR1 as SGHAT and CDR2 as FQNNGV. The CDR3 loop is CASSHSSYEQHF. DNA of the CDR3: TGTGCCAGCAGCCATAGCTCCTACGAGCAGCACTTC. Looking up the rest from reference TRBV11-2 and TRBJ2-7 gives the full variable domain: EAGVAQSPRYKIIEKRQSVAFWCNPISGHATLYWYQQILGQGPKLLIQFQNNGVVDDSQLPKDRFSAERLKGVDSTLKIQPAKLEDSAVYLCASSHSSYEQHFGPGTRLTVT.

In DNA form, the CDR3 reads TGTGCCAGCAGTGAAAGACTACAGGGCTATGGCTACACCTTC. Translation gives CASSERLQGYGYTF. The rearrangement links TRBV6-1 to TRBJ1-2; possibly TRBD1 for D (6 bases). Germline V CDR1 and CDR2: MNHNS, SASEGT. Trimming shortened V by 2 bases and J by 4 bases, and 11 bases separated the two germline ends. This CDR3 is built from 14 residues.

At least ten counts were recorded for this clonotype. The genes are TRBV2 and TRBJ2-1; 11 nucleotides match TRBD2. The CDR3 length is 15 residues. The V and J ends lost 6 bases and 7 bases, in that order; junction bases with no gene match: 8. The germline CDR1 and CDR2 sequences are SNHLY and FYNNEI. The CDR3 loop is CASRSLAGGSNEQFF. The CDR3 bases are TGTGCCAGCAGAAGTCTAGCGGGAGGTAGTAATGAGCAGTTCTTC. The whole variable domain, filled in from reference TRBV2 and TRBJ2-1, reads EPEVTQTPSHQVTQMGQEVILRCVPISNHLYFYWYRQILGQKVEFLVSFYNNEISEKSEIFDDQFSVERPDGSNFTLKIRSTKLEDSAMYFCASRSLAGGSNEQFFGPGTRLTVL.

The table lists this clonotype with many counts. CDR3 DNA: TGCAGTGCTAGCAGCACAGATACGCAGTATTTT. Encoded protein: CSASSTDTQYF. The chain couples TRBV20-1 to TRBJ2-3; D is uncertain. Germline-derived CDR1 and CDR2 are DFQATT and SNEGSKA (reference sequence). CDR3 length: 11 residues. The V gene lost 3 bases and the J gene lost 0 bases, with 1 base spanning the gap.

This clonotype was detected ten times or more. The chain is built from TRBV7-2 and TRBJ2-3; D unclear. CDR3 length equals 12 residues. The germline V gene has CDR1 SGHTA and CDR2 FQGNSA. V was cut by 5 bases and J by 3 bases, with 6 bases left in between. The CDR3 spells CASSSTTDTQYF. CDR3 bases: TGTGCCAGCAGCAGCACTACAGATACGCAGTATTTT.

The CDR3 protein is CASSISPAGASPYEQYF. CDR3 in DNA: TGTGCCAGTAGTATTTCCCCCGCGGGAGCCTCCCCCTACGAGCAGTACTTC. The chain links TRBV19 to TRBJ2-7, with 7 bases lining up with TRBD2. V lost 3 bases, J lost 2 bases, and 13 bases stayed unmatched. Germline loops: CDR1 LNHDA, CDR2 SQIVND (reference sequence). This CDR3 contains 17 residues.

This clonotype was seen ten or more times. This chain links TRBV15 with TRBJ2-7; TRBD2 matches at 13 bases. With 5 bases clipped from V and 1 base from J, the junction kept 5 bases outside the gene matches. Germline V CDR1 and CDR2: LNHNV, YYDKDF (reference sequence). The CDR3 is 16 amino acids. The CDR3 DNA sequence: TGTGCCACCAGCGAGAGACTAGCGGGAGGTTCCTACGAGCAGTACTTC. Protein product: CATSERLAGGSYEQYF.

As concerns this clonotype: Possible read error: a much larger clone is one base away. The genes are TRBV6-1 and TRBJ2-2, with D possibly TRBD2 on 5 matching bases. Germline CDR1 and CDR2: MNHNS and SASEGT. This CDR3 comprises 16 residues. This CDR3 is CSSSDDTSDRDGELFF. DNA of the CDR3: TGTTCCAGCAGTGACGATACGTCAGATCGGGACGGGGAGCTGTTTTTT.

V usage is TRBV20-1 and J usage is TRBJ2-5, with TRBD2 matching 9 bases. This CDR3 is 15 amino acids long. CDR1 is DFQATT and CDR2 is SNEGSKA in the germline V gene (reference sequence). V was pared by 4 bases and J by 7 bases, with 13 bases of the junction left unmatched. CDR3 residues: CSAIRGSGRGGTQYF. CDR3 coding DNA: TGCAGTGCTATCAGGGGTAGCGGGAGAGGGGGGACCCAGTACTTC.

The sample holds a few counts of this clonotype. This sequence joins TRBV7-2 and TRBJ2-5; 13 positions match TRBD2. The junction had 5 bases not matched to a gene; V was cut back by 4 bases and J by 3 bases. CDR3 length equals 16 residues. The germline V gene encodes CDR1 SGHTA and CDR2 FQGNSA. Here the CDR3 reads CASSSGLAGAKETQYF. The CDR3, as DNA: TGTGCCAGCAGCTCAGGACTAGCGGGAGCGAAAGAGACCCAGTACTTC.

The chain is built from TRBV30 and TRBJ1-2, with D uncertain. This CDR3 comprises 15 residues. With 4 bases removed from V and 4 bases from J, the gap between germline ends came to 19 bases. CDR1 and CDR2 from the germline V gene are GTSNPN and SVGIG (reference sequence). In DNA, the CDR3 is TGTGCCTGGAAGGCCGGCGACGTCTGGGGCTATGGCTACACCTTC. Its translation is CAWKAGDVWGYGYTF.

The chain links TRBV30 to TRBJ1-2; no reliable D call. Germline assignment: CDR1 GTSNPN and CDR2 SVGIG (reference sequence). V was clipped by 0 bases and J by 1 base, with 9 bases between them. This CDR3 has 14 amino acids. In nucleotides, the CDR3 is TGTGCCTGGAGTGTACTGCCGGGTAACTATGGCTACACCTTC. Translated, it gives CAWSVLPGNYGYTF.

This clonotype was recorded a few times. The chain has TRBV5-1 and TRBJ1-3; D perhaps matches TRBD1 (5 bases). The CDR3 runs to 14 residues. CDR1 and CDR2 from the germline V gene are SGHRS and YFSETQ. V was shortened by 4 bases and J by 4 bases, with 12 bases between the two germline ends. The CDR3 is CASSPTENGNTIYF. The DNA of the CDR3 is TGCGCCAGCAGCCCGACAGAAAACGGAAACACCATATATTTT.

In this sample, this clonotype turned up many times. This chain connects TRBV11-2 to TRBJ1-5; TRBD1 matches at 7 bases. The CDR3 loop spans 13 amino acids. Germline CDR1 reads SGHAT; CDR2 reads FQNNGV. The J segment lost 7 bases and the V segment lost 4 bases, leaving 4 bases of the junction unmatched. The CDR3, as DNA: TGTGCCAGCAGCTACGACAGGGCACAGCCCCAGCATTTT. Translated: CASSYDRAQPQHF. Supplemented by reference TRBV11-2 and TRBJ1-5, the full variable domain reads EAGVAQSPRYKIIEKRQSVAFWCNPISGHATLYWYQQILGQGPKLLIQFQNNGVVDDSQLPKDRFSAERLKGVDSTLKIQPAKLEDSAVYLCASSYDRAQPQHFGDGTRLSIL.

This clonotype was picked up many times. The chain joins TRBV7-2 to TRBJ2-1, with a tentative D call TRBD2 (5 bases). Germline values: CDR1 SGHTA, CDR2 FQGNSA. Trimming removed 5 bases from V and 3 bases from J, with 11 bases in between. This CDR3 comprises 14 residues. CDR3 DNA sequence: TGTGCCAGCAGCCCCGAGGACTTCTACAATGAGCAGTTCTTC. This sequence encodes CASSPEDFYNEQFF.

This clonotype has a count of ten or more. This CDR3 reads CSASAGDRGPVTDTQYF. CDR3 in DNA: TGCAGTGCTAGTGCCGGGGACAGGGGGCCAGTCACAGATACGCAGTATTTT. J is TRBJ2-3 and V is TRBV20-1, with 12 bases fitting TRBD1. Germline CDR1 reads DFQATT; CDR2 reads SNEGSKA (reference sequence). J was trimmed by 2 bases and V by 3 bases; bases with no gene match: 9. This CDR3 region has 17 residues.

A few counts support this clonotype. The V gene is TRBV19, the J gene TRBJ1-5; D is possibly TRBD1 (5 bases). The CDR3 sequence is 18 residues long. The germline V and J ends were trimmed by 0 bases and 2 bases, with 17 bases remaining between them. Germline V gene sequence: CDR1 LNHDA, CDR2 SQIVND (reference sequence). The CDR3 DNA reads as TGTGCCAGTAGTATAGAGGGGACTTCGGCGAGGGGCAATCAGCCCCAGCATTTT. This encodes CASSIEGTSARGNQPQHF.

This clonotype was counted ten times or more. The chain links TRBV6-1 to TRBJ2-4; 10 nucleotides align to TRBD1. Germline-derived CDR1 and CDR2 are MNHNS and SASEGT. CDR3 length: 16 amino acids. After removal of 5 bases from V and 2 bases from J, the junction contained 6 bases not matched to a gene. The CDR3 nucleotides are TGTGCCAGCAGTCCGGGACAGGGGTTGACCAAAAACATTCAGTACTTC. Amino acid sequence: CASSPGQGLTKNIQYF.

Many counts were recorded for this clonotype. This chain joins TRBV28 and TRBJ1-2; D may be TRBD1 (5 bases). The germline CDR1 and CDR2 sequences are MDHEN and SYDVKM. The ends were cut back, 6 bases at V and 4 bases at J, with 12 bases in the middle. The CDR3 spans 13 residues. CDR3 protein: CASRGDSSYGYTF. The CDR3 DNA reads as TGTGCCAGCAGGGGCGACAGCAGCTATGGCTACACCTTC.

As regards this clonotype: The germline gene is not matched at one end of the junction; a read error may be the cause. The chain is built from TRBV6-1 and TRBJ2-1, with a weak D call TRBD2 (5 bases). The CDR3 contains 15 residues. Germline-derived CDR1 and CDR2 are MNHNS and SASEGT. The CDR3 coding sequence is TGTGCCAGCAGTCTAGGAGGAAGCTCCTACAATGAGCAGCTCTTC. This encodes CASSLGGSSYNEQLF.

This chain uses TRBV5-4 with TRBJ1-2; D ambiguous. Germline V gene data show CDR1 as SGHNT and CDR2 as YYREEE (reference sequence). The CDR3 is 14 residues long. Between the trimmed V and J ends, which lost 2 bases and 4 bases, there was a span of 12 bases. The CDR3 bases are TGTGCCAGCAGCTTCCAAAACGGATTCTATGGCTACACCTTC. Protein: CASSFQNGFYGYTF.